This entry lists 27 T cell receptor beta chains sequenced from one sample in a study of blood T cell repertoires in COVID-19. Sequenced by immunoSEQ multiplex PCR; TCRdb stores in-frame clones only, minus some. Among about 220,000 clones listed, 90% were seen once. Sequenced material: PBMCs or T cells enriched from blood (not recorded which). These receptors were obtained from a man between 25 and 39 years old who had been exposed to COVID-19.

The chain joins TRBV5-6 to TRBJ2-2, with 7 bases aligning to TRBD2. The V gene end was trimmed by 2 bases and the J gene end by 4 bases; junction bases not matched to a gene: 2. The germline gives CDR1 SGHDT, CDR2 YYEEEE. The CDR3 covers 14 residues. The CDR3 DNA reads TGTGCCAGCAGCTTATGGGGGGGCACCGGGGAGCTGTTTTTT. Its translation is CASSLWGGTGELFF. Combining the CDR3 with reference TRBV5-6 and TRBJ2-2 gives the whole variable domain DAGVTQSPTHLIKTRGQQVTLRCSPKSGHDTVSWYQQALGQGPQFIFQYYEEEERQRGNFPDRFSGHQFPNYSSELNVNALLLGDSALYLCASSLWGGTGELFFGEGSRLTVL.

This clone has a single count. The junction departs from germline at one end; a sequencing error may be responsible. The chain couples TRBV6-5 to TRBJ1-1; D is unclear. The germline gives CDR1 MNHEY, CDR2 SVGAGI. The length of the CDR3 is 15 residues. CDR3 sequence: CASSYSYGRNSEAFF. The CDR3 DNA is TGTGCCAGCAGTTACTCGTACGGGAGGAACTCTGAAGCTTTCTTT.

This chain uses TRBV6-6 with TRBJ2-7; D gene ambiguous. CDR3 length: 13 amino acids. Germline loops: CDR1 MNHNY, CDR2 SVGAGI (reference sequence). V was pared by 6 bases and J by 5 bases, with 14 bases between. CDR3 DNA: TGTGCCAGCAGCCAGCACGGTGGGCACGAGCAGTACTTC. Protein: CASSQHGGHEQYF.

In nucleotides, the CDR3 is TGTGCCAGCACCCGTATCAGGACAGGCCCGAACACTGAAGCTTTCTTT. This encodes CASTRIRTGPNTEAFF. This chain joins TRBV11-2 and TRBJ1-1, with 7 bases fitting TRBD1. V lost 7 bases to trimming and J lost 1 base; unmatched junction nucleotides: 12. There are 16 residues in the CDR3. Looked up from germline, CDR1 is SGHAT and CDR2 is FQNNGV. The full variable domain, rest sourced from reference TRBV11-2 and TRBJ1-1, is EAGVAQSPRYKIIEKRQSVAFWCNPISGHATLYWYQQILGQGPKLLIQFQNNGVVDDSQLPKDRFSAERLKGVDSTLKIQPAKLEDSAVYLCASTRIRTGPNTEAFFGQGTRLTVV.

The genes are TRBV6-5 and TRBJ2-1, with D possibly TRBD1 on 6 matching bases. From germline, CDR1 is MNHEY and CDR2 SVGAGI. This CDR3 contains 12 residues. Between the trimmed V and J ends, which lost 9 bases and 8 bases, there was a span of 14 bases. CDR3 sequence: CASKDSPYEQFF. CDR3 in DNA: TGTGCCAGTAAGGACAGCCCCTATGAGCAGTTCTTC.

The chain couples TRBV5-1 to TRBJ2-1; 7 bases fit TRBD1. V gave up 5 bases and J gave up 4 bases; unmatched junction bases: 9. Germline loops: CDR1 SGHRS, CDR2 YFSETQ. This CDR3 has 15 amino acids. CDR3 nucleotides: TGCGCCAGCAGGCAGGTTACGGGACAGTACAATGAGCAGTTCTTC. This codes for CASRQVTGQYNEQFF.

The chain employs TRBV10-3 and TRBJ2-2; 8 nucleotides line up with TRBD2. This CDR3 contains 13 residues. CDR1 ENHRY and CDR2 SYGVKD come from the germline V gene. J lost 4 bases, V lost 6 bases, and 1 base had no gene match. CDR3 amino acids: CAISGTSTGELFF. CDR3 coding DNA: TGTGCCATCAGCGGGACTAGCACCGGGGAGCTGTTTTTT.

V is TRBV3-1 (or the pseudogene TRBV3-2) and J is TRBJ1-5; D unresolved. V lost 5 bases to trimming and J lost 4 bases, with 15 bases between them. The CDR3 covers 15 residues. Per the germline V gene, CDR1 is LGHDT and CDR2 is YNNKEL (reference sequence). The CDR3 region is CASSSQHAGNQPQHF. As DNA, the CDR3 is TGTGCCAGCAGCAGTCAACACGCGGGGAATCAGCCCCAGCATTTT.

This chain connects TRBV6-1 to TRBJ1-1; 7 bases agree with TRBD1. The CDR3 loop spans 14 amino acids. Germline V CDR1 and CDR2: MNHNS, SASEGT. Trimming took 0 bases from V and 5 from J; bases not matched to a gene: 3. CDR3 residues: CASSEATGWTEAFF. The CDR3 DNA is TGTGCCAGCAGTGAAGCGACAGGGTGGACTGAAGCTTTCTTT.

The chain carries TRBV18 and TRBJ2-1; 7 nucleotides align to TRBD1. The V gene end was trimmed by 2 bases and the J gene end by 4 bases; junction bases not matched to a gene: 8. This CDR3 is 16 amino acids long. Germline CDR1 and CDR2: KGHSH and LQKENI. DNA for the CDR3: TGTGCCAGCTCACCATCAACAGGGGCCCCTTACAATGAGCAGTTCTTC. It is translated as CASSPSTGAPYNEQFF. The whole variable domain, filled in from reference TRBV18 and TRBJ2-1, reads NAGVMQNPRHLVRRRGQEARLRCSPMKGHSHVYWYRQLPEEGLKFMVYLQKENIIDESGMPKERFSAEFPKEGPSILRIQQVVRGDSAAYFCASSPSTGAPYNEQFFGPGTRLTVL.

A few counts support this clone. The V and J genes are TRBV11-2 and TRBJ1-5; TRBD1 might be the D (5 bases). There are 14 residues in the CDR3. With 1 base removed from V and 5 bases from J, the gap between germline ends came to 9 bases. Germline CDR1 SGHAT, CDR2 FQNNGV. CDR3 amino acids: CASSLAGRHQPQHF. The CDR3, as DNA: TGTGCCAGCAGCTTAGCAGGGAGGCATCAGCCCCAGCATTTT.

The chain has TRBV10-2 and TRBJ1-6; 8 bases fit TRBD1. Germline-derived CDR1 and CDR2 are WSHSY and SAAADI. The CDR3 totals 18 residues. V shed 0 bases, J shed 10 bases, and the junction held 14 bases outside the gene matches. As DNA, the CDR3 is TGCGCCAGCAGTGAGTCGTTATACTCCGGACAGGGCATCTCACCCCTCCACTTT. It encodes CASSESLYSGQGISPLHF.

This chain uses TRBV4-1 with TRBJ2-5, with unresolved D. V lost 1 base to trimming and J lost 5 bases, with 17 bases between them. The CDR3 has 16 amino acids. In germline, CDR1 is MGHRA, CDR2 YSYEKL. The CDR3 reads CASSQVLGPPAETQYF. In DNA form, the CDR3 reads TGCGCCAGCAGCCAAGTTTTGGGCCCCCCGGCGGAGACCCAGTACTTC.

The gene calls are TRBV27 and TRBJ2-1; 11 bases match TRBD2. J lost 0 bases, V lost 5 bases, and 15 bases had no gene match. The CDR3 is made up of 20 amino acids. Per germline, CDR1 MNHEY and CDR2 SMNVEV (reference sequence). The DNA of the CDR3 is TGTGCCAGCAGTCTAAGACTAGCGGGGACTCTTACATTCTCCTACAATGAGCAGTTCTTC. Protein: CASSLRLAGTLTFSYNEQFF.

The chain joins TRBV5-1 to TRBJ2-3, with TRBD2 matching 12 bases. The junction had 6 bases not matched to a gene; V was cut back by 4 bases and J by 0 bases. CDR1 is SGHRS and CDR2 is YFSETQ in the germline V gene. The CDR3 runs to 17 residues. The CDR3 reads CASSLRLAGESTDTQYF. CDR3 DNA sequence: TGCGCCAGCAGCCTCCGACTAGCGGGGGAGAGCACAGATACGCAGTATTTT. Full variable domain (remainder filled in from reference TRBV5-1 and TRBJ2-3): KAGVTQTPRYLIKTRGQQVTLSCSPISGHRSVSWYQQTPGQGLQFLFEYFSETQRNKGNFPGRFSGRQFSNSRSEMNVSTLELGDSALYLCASSLRLAGESTDTQYFGPGTRLTVL.

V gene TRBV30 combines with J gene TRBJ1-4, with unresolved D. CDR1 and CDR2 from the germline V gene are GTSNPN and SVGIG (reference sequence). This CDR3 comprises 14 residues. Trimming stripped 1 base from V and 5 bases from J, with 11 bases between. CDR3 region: CAWSGEPLNEKLFF. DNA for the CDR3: TGTGCCTGGAGTGGGGAGCCCTTAAATGAAAAACTGTTTTTT. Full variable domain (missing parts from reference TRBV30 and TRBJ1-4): SQTIHQWPATLVQPVGSPLSLECTVEGTSNPNLYWYRQAAGRGLQLLFYSVGIGQISSEVPQNLSASRPQDRQFILSSKKLLLSDSGFYLCAWSGEPLNEKLFFGSGTQLSVL.

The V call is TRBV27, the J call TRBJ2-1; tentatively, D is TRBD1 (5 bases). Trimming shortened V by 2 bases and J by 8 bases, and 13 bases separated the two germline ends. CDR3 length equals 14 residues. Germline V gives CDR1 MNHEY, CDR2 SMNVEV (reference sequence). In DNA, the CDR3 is TGTGCCAGCAGTTTAATCCAGGGTCATTATGAGCAGTTCTTC. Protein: CASSLIQGHYEQFF.

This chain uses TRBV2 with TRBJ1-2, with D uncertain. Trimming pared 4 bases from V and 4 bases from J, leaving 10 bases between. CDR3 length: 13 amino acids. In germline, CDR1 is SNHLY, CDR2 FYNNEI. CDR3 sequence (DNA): TGTGCCAGCAGTGCCCCCGGGTCCTATGGCTACACCTTC. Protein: CASSAPGSYGYTF.

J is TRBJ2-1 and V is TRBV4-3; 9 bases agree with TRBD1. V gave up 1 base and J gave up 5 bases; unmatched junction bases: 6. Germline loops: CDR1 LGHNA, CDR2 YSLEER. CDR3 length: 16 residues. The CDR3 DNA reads TGCGCCAGCAGCCAAGGTAGGGGACAGGGCAACAATGAGCAGTTCTTC. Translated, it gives CASSQGRGQGNNEQFF.

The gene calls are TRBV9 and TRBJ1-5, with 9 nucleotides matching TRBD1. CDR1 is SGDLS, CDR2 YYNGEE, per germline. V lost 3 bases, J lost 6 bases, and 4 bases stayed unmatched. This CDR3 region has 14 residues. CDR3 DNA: TGTGCCAGCAGCGCGACAGGGGGGGGTCAGCCCCAGCATTTT. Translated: CASSATGGGQPQHF.

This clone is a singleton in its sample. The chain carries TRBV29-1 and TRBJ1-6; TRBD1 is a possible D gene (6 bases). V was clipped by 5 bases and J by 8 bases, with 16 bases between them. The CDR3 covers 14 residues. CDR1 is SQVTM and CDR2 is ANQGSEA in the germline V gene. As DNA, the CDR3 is TGCAGCGTTCGTCAAGACAGGCCTGATTCACCCCTCCACTTT. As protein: CSVRQDRPDSPLHF.

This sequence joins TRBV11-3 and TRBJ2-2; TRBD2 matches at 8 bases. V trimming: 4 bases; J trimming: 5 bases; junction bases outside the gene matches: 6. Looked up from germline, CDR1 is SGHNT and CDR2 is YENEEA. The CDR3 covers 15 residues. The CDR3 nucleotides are TGTGCCAGCAGCTCCCCGGGACTAGGTACCGGGGAGCTGTTTTTT. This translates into CASSSPGLGTGELFF.

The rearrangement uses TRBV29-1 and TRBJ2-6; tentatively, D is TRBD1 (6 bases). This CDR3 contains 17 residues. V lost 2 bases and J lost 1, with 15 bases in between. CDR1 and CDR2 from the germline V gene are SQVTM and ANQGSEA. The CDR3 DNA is TGCAGCGTTGAAATATGGGCAGGGGAGTCTGGGGCCAACGTCCTGACTTTC. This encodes CSVEIWAGESGANVLTF.

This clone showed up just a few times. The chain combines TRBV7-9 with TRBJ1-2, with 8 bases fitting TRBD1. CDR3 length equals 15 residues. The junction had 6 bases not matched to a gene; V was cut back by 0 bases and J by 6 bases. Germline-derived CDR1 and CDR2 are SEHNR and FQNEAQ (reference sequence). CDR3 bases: TGTGCCAGCAGCTTAGCTCGGACAGGGTCGGATGGCTACACCTTC. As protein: CASSLARTGSDGYTF.

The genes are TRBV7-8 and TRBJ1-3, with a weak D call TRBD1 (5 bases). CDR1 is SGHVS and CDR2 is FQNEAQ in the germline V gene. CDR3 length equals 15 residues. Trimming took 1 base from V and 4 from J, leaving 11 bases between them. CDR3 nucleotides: TGTGCCAGCAGCTTAGGTACAGGCTGGGGAAACACCATATATTTT. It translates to CASSLGTGWGNTIYF.

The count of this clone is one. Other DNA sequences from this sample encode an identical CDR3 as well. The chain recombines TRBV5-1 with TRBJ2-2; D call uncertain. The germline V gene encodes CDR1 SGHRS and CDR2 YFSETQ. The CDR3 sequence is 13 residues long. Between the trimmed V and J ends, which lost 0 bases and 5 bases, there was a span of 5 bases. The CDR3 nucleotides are TGCGCCAGCAGCTTGGCTGTTACCGGGGAGCTGTTTTTT. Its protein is CASSLAVTGELFF.

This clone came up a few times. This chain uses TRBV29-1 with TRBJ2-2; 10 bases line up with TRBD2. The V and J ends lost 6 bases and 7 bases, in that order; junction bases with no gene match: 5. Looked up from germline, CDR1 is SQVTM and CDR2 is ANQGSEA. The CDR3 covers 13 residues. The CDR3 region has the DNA TGCAGCGTCCGGACTAGCGGCGACGGGGAGCTGTTTTTT. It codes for CSVRTSGDGELFF.